Detailed here is one T cell receptor beta chain. TCRdb keeps only in-frame clones here, not all; method: immunoSEQ multiplex PCR. The sample carries roughly 250,000 clones, roughly 88% recorded once. These data originate in a study of blood T cell repertoires in COVID-19. Ages ranged from about 18 to 89 years, with residence in more than 20 US areas. Which cohort a participant joined came from the clinical history participants gave. The sequenced material came from PBMCs or T cells enriched from blood (not recorded which). This clonotype originated in a woman aged 40-49 years with acute COVID-19.

CDR3 in DNA: TGTGCCAGCAGCTTGACAGGGACCGGGGAGCTGTTTTTT. Its translation is CASSLTGTGELFF. The V call is TRBV7-2, the J call TRBJ2-2, with TRBD1 matching over 7 bases. Germline CDR1 and CDR2: SGHTA and FQGNSA. V was clipped by 3 bases and J by 5 bases; unmatched bases: 0. The CDR3 contains 13 residues. Full variable domain (remainder filled in from reference TRBV7-2 and TRBJ2-2): GAGVSQSPSNKVTEKGKDVELRCDPISGHTALYWYRQSLGQGLEFLIYFQGNSAPDKSGLPSDRFSAERTGGSVSTLTIQRTQQEDSAVYLCASSLTGTGELFFGEGSRLTVL.